This record covers a single T cell receptor (beta chain). Its antigen is undetermined. TCRdb keeps only in-frame clones here, not all; method: immunoSEQ multiplex PCR. The sample lists roughly 100,000 clones; about 93% were seen once. This entry is derived from a study of siplizumab effects on memory and regulatory T cells. The study's findings and limits: Siplizumab brought about a significant reduction in alloreactive sequences traceable to unstimulated CD4+ memory cells. Naive T cells looked more diverse than memory cells and looked like major alloresponse contributors. In siplizumab cultures, the suppressive function of proliferating Tregs remained unconfirmed.

The J segment lost 4 bases and the V segment lost 0 bases, leaving 4 bases of the junction unmatched. Germline V gives CDR1 MNHEY, CDR2 SVGAGI. The CDR3 has 15 residues. The rearrangement uses TRBV6-5 and TRBJ2-7, with 9 bases aligning to TRBD1. The TCR was taken from a human donor in good health. Sequenced material: Tregs sorted from blood. The CDR3 region is CASSYSVQGAYEQYF. CDR3 nucleotides: TGTGCCAGCAGTTACTCGGTACAGGGGGCTTACGAGCAGTACTTC.